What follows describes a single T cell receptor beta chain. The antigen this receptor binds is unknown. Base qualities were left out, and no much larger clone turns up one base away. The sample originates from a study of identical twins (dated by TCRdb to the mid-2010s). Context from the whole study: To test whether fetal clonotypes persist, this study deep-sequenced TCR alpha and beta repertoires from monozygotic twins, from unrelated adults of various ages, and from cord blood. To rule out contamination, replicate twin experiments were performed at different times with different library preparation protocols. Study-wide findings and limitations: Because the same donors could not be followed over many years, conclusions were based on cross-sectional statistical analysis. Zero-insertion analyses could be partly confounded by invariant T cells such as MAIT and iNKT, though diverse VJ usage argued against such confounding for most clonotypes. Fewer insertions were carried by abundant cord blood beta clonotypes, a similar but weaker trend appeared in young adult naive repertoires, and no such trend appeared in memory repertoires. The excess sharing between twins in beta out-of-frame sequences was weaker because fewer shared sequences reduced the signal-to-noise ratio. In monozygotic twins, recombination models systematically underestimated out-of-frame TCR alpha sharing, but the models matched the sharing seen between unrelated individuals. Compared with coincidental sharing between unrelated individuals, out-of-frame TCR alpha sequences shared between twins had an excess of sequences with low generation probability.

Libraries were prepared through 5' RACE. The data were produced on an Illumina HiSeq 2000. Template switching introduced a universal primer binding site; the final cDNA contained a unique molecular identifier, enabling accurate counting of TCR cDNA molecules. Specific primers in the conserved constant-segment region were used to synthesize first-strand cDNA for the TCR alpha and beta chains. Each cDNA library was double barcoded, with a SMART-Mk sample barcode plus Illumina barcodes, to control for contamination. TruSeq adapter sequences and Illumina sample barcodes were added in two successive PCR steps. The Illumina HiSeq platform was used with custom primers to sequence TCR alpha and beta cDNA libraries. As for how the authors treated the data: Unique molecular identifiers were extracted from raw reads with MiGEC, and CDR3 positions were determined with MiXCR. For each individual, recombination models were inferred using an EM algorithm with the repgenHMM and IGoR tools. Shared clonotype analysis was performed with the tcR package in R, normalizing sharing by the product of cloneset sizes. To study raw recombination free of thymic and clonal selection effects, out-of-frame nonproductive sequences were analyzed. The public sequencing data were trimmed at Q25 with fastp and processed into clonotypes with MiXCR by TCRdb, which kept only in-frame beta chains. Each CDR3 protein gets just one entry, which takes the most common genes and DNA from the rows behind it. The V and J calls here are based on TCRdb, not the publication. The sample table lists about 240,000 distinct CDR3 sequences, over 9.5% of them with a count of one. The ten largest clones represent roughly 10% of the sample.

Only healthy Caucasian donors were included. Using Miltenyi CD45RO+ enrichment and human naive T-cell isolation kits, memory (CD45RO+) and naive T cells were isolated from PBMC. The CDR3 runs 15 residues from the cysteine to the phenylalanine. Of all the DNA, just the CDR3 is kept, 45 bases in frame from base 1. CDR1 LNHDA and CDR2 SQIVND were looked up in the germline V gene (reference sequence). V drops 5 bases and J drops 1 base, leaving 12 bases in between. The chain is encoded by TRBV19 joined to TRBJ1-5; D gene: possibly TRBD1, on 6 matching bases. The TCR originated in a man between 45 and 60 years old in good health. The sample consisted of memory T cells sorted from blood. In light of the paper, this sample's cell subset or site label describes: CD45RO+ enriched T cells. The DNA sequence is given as TGTGCCAGTAGTGCAGAACAGGGAAGCAATCAGCCCCAGCATTTT. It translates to CASSAEQGSNQPQHF.